The rows below give T cell receptor beta chains drawn from one sample of a study of graft-versus-host responses after intestinal transplantation. Using immunoSEQ multiplex PCR, the repertoire was profiled, and TCRdb retains in-frame clones only, with some absent. The sample holds about 60,000 clones, roughly 89% seen once. The sample in question was ileum tissue, obtained less than 400 days after transplant. These receptors were obtained from a human patient who received an intestinal transplant, so some T cells may come from the graft donor. CDR3s include the opening cysteine and the closing phenylalanine or tryptophan. Each record gives: clone size, CDR3 length, V gene, D gene, J gene, CDR3 protein, CDR3 DNA. D genes are given only for firm matches. Clone size is given for some rows only: seen once, a few or many times, or a class if the clone is expanded.

>-|13|TRBV28|TRBD1|TRBJ2-7
CASSLQGAYEQYF
TGTGCCAGCAGTCTACAGGGGGCATACGAGCAGTACTTC
>-|13|TRBV6-5|-|TRBJ2-1
CASTPDSRNEQFF
TGTGCCAGCACCCCGGACTCCCGGAATGAGCAGTTCTTC
>-|16|TRBV28|-|TRBJ2-5
CASSLWASAPQEAQYF
TGTGCCAGCAGTTTGTGGGCTAGCGCCCCTCAAGAGGCCCAGTACTTC
>-|16|TRBV4-2|TRBD2|TRBJ2-3
CASSQDPAGGPDTQYF
TGTGCCAGCAGCCAAGATCCAGCGGGAGGGCCAGATACGCAGTATTTT
>-|17|TRBV15|TRBD2|TRBJ2-1
CATSRDRAGGARHEQFF
TGTGCCACCAGCAGAGATCGTGCCGGGGGGGCGCGGCATGAGCAGTTCTTC
>-|15|TRBV12-5|TRBD2|TRBJ2-3
CASGSKRGGLDTQYF
TGTGCTAGTGGTTCGAAGCGGGGGGGCTTAGATACGCAGTATTTT
>-|13|TRBV28|-|TRBJ1-1
CASSLAGGTEAFF
TGTGCCAGCAGCCTGGCGGGGGGGACTGAAGCTTTCTTT
>-|16|TRBV2|-|TRBJ2-1
CASSDDGSTPYNEQFF
TGTGCCAGCAGTGATGACGGGAGTACCCCCTACAATGAGCAGTTCTTC
>-|12|TRBV6-5|-|TRBJ1-1
CASNNWNTEAFF
TGTGCCAGCAACAATTGGAACACTGAAGCTTTCTTT
>-|12|TRBV9|-|TRBJ2-3
CASSFRGDTQYF
TGTGCCAGCAGCTTCCGCGGAGATACGCAGTATTTT
>-|16|TRBV9|TRBD1|TRBJ2-1
CASSARGSGGFNEQFF
TGTGCCAGCAGCGCAAGGGGTTCAGGGGGCTTCAATGAGCAGTTCTTC
>-|16|TRBV5-1|-|TRBJ2-3
CASSLSPISSTDTQYF
TGCGCCAGCAGCTTGAGTCCTATCTCTAGCACAGATACGCAGTATTTT
>once|12|TRBV6-1|-|TRBJ1-2
CASSAGNYGYTF
TGTGCCAGCAGTGCCGGAAACTATGGCTACACCTTC
>-|14|TRBV25-1|-|TRBJ1-5
CASSLGSSNQPQHF
TGTGCCAGCAGTCTGGGGAGCAGCAATCAGCCCCAGCATTTT
>-|17|TRBV11-2|TRBD1|TRBJ1-4
CASSIAGTGVGSEKLFF
TGTGCCAGCAGCATTGCCGGGACAGGGGTAGGAAGTGAAAAACTGTTTTTT
>once|15|TRBV7-9|-|TRBJ2-5
CASSKISGSQETQYF
TGTGCCAGCAGCAAGATTAGCGGTTCTCAAGAGACCCAGTACTTC
>-|16|TRBV2|TRBD1|TRBJ2-6
CASMVGQGAGANVLTF
TGTGCCAGCATGGTAGGACAGGGGGCTGGGGCCAACGTCCTGACTTTC
>-|15|TRBV28|TRBD1|TRBJ2-5
CASIMGGGQQETQYF
TGTGCCAGCATCATGGGTGGGGGACAGCAAGAGACCCAGTACTTC
>-|15|TRBV6-5|-|TRBJ1-6
CASSFRDDNNSPLHF
TGTGCCAGCAGTTTCCGGGACGACAATAATTCACCCCTCCACTTT
>-|13|TRBV7-9|-|TRBJ2-5
CASSLVAQETQYF
TGTGCCAGCAGCTTAGTAGCGCAAGAGACCCAGTACTTC
>-|15|TRBV2|TRBD2|TRBJ2-1
CASSEEGTSGNEQFF
TGTGCCAGCAGTGAAGAAGGGACTAGCGGAAATGAGCAGTTCTTC
>-|14|TRBV7-9|TRBD1|TRBJ2-7
CASSLEGQVYEQYF
TGTGCCAGCAGCTTAGAGGGACAGGTTTACGAGCAGTACTTC
>-|15|TRBV4-1|-|TRBJ1-5
CASSHHRGGNQPQHF
TGCGCCAGCAGCCATCATCGCGGGGGAAATCAGCCCCAGCATTTT
>-|16|TRBV6-5|TRBD1|TRBJ1-2
CASSYSGTGGNYGYTF
TGTGCCAGCAGTTACTCAGGGACAGGGGGCAACTATGGCTACACCTTC
>few|15|TRBV7-9|TRBD1|TRBJ2-7
CASSSPGQGAYEQYF
TGTGCCAGCAGCTCCCCAGGACAGGGGGCCTACGAGCAGTACTTC
>-|12|TRBV6-5|-|TRBJ2-7
CASSLDSYEQYF
TGTGCCAGCAGCCTTGACAGCTACGAGCAGTACTTC
>-|15|TRBV28|TRBD1|TRBJ2-7
CASSPKRDSSYEQYF
TGTGCCAGCAGTCCAAAACGGGACAGTTCCTACGAGCAGTACTTC
>-|16|TRBV5-1|-|TRBJ2-3
CASSLGTSRATDTQYF
TGCGCCAGCAGCTTGGGGACCTCGCGGGCCACAGATACGCAGTATTTT
>-|11|TRBV14|-|TRBJ2-4
CASSSGVIQYF
TGTGCCAGCAGCAGTGGGGTCATTCAGTACTTC
>-|17|TRBV18|TRBD1|TRBJ2-5
CASSRGRDRVFQETQYF
TGTGCCAGCTCACGTGGCCGGGACAGAGTTTTCCAAGAGACCCAGTACTTC
>-|15|TRBV6-1|TRBD1|TRBJ1-6
CASSVGDSRYSPLHF
TGTGCCAGCAGTGTAGGGGACAGCCGATATTCACCCCTCCACTTT
>-|14|TRBV11-3|-|TRBJ2-1
CASSLRTSRNEQFF
TGTGCCAGCAGCTTACGGACGAGTAGGAATGAGCAGTTCTTC
>-|16|TRBV2|-|TRBJ1-4
CASSEDRPSSYEKLFF
TGTGCCAGCAGTGAAGACAGGCCCTCGTCTTATGAAAAACTGTTTTTT
>-|14|TRBV6-5|-|TRBJ1-1
CASSYDNILHEAFF
TGTGCCAGCAGTTACGATAACATTCTTCATGAAGCTTTCTTT
>-|15|TRBV28|-|TRBJ2-1
CASSMTESSYNEQFF
TGTGCCAGCAGTATGACGGAAAGCTCCTACAATGAGCAGTTCTTC